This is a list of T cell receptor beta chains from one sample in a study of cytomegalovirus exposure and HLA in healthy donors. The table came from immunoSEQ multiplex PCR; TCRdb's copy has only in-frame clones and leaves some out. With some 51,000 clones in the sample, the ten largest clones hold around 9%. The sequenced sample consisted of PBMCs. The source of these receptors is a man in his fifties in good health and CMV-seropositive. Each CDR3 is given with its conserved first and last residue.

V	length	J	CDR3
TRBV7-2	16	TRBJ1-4	CASSLVPTGGAEKLFF
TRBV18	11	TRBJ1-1	CASSPGGEAFF
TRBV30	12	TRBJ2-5	CAWSNVRENQYF
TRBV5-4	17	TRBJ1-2	CASSLGRSDRVNYGYTF
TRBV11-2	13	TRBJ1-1	CASSFRVDTEAFF
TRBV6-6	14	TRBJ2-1	CASSLLGDNNEQFF
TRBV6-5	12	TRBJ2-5	CASQTAQETQYF
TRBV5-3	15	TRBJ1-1	CARSARGQGATEAFF
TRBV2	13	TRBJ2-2	CASSEAVTGELFF
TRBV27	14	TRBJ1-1	CASSSQWVNTEAFF
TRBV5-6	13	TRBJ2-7	CASSRGTRDEQYF
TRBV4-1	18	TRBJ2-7	CASSQGRGVGGNTYEQYF
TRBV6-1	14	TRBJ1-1	CASRARGVTTEAFF
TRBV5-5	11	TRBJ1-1	CASSRDTEAFF
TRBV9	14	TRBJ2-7	CASSVDFSSKEQYF
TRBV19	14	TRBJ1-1	CASSIGQGWTEAFF
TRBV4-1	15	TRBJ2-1	CVSTPGLASDNEQFF
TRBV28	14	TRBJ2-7	CASNPTGEDYEQYF
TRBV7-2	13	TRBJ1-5	CASSLRELQPQHF
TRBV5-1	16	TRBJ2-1	CASSLGQGSLYNEQFF
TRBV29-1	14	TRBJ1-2	CSVEDPWAGLGYTF
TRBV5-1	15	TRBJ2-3	CATKATSGVPDTQYF
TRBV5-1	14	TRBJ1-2	CASSGGQGEGGYTF
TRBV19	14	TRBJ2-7	CASSIGQDSYEQYF
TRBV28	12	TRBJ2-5	CASSLPPGTQYF
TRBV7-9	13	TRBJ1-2	CASSFGQDYGYTF
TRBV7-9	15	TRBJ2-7	CASSPTGFVSYEQYF
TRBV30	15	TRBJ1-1	CAWSTTGGKRGLAFF
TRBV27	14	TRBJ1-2	CASSLDGRVHGYTF
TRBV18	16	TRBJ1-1	CASSPMGGKERTEAFF
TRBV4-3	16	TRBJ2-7	CASSQASGTTVFEQYF
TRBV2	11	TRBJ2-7	CASSLTYEQYF
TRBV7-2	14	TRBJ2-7	CASSSGTGVYEQYF
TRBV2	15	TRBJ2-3	CASQGLAAPTDTQYF
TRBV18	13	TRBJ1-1	CASSPQGYTEAFF